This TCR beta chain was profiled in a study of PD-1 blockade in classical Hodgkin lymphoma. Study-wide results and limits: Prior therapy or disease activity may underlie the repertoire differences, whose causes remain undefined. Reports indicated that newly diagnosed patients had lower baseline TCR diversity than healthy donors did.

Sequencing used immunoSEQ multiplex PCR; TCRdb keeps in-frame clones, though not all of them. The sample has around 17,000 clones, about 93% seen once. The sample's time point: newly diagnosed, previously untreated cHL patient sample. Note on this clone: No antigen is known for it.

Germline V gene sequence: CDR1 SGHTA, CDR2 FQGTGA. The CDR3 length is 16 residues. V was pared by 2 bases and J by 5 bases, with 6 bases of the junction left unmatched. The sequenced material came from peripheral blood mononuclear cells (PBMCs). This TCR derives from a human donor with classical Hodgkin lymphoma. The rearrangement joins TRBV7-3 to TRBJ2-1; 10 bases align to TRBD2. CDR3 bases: TGTGCCAGCAGCTTAGGACCTAGCGGGAGAAACAATGAGCAGTTCTTC. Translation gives CASSLGPSGRNNEQFF.